This passage covers 6 T cell receptor beta chains from one sample sequenced in a study of blood T cell repertoires in COVID-19. Sequencing used immunoSEQ multiplex PCR; TCRdb keeps in-frame clones, though not all of them. In the table there are approximately 120,000 clones, roughly four fifths of which are singletons. Input material: peripheral blood. These receptors all stem from a man between 60 and 75 years old with acute or convalescent COVID-19.

The chain's CDR3 is CASSLWQGEVYTF. CDR3 in DNA: TGTGCCAGCAGCTTGTGGCAGGGTGAAGTCTACACCTTC. V gene TRBV5-8 combines with J gene TRBJ1-2, with TRBD1 as a possible D gene (5 bases). Germline values: CDR1 SGHTS, CDR2 YDEGEE. There are 13 residues in the CDR3. V was pared by 1 base and J by 10 bases, with 14 bases between.

The CDR3 DNA reads TGTGCCAGCAGGGGAGGGGGGTATGAAAAACTGTTTTTT. Protein sequence: CASRGGGYEKLFF. This sequence joins TRBV2 and TRBJ1-4, with D tentatively TRBD1 (6 bases). The CDR3 loop spans 13 amino acids. V was trimmed by 6 bases and J by 6 bases, leaving 11 bases between them. The germline V gene encodes CDR1 SNHLY and CDR2 FYNNEI.

The genes are TRBV7-9 and TRBJ1-1; D is undetermined. Trimming cost V 3 bases and J 6 bases, with 11 bases left between them. In germline, CDR1 is SEHNR, CDR2 FQNEAQ (reference sequence). CDR3 length: 13 residues. The CDR3 DNA follows: TGTGCCAGCAGCTTGGAGGTTGACGCTGAAGCTTTCTTT. Translating it yields CASSLEVDAEAFF.

CDR3 sequence reads: CASSYSKRQETQYF. The CDR3 DNA sequence: TGTGCCAGCAGTTATTCCAAGCGCCAAGAGACCCAGTACTTC. J is TRBJ2-5 and V is TRBV6-5, with D uncertain. Germline CDR1 MNHEY, CDR2 SVGAGI. Between the trimmed V and J ends, which lost 3 bases and 1 base, there was a span of 9 bases. The CDR3 is 14 amino acids.

The genes are TRBV24-1 and TRBJ1-5, with TRBD1 matching over 9 bases. V lost 3 bases and J lost 2; bases outside the gene matches: 7. This CDR3 is built from 17 residues. Germline V gene sequence: CDR1 KGHDR, CDR2 SFDVKD. DNA of the CDR3: TGTGCCACCAGTGATCCGGGACAGGGTTTAGGCAATCAGCCCCAGCATTTT. This sequence encodes CATSDPGQGLGNQPQHF.

This clone appeared a single time. The chain carries TRBV5-4 and TRBJ2-5; TRBD2 matches at 15 bases. The CDR3 spans 16 residues. CDR1 and CDR2 (germline): SGHNT, YYREEE (reference sequence). The CDR3, as DNA: TGTGCTTCCGGGACTAGCGGGAGGAAGCACCCAGAGACCCAGTACTTC. Protein sequence: CASGTSGRKHPETQYF.